This T cell receptor beta chain is from a study of T cell responses to AZD1222 COVID-19 vaccine. Study observations and caveats: Among the donors, most were white British and more were female, and clonal diversity was possibly underestimated.

This clone has just one count. Its antigen is not known. Profiling relied on immunoSEQ multiplex PCR, and the TCRdb table lists in-frame clones only, not all of them. The table records roughly 99,000 clones, about 90% of them present only once. Trimming shortened V by 1 base and J by 2 bases, and 12 bases separated the two germline ends. The CDR3 consists of 16 residues. Germline V gene lookup returns CDR1 SGHTA and CDR2 FQGNSA. The source is an adult in good health. This specimen consisted of peripheral blood, obtained on day 0 of AZD1222 vaccination. This sequence joins TRBV7-2 and TRBJ1-3; D is perhaps TRBD1 (5 bases). CDR3 nucleotide sequence: TGTGCCAGCAGCTTAGTCCCCGGGACGGCTGGAAACACCATATATTTT. It is translated as CASSLVPGTAGNTIYF. The full variable domain, completed using reference TRBV7-2 and TRBJ1-3, is GAGVSQSPSNKVTEKGKDVELRCDPISGHTALYWYRQSLGQGLEFLIYFQGNSAPDKSGLPSDRFSAERTGGSVSTLTIQRTQQEDSAVYLCASSLVPGTAGNTIYFGEGSWLTVV.